A selection of T cell receptor beta chains follows, all from one sample in a study of T cell repertoires in cytomegalovirus infection. Their target antigens are unknown. One entry per CDR3 protein, called by TCRdb with MiXCR from the reads. The sample records about 830,000 distinct CDR3 sequences, approximately 32% being singletons. The material sequenced was cultured CD8+ T cells from PBMCs, taken from culture after CMV antigen stimulation. The receptors were sampled from a human donor in good health (CMV status not recorded). Some clones in this sample may be carry-over from other donors' samples. The CDR3 runs from the conserved cysteine through the conserved F or W. D genes are given only for firm matches. The size entry is marked missing in some rows and otherwise reads once, few, many or a size class.

v_call,cdr3_length,j_call,clone_size,d_call,cdr3_nt,cdr3_aa
TRBV14,14,TRBJ1-6,few,.,TGTGCCAGCAGCCACGAAGCGGGGAATTCACCCCTCCACTTT,CASSHEAGNSPLHF
TRBV5-1,12,TRBJ1-1,.,.,TGCGCCAGCAGCTTGGCGTCCGGTGAAGCTTTCTTT,CASSLASGEAFF
TRBV19,14,TRBJ1-1,.,.,TGTGCCAGTACCCCCGACAATTACGGCACTGAAGCTTTCTTT,CASTPDNYGTEAFF
TRBV6-5,17,TRBJ2-6,.,TRBD1,TGTGCCAGCAGCTCGGGACAGGGGGCGACCGGGGCCAACGTCCTGACTTTC,CASSSGQGATGANVLTF
TRBV6-5,14,TRBJ1-5,many,TRBD1,TGTGCCAGCAGCCCAAGACAGGGCCATCAGCCCCAGCATTTT,CASSPRQGHQPQHF
TRBV27,15,TRBJ1-4,.,TRBD1,TGTGCCAGCAGTTTAGGGCAGGGGGACAGTGAAAAACTGTTTTTT,CASSLGQGDSEKLFF
TRBV7-9,16,TRBJ2-2,many,.,TGTGCCAGCAGCTGGCCGGGACGGGAGAACACCGGGGAGCTGTTTTTT,CASSWPGRENTGELFF
TRBV7-6,13,TRBJ1-2,.,TRBD1,TGTGCTGTCGGGGGACAGGGATACTATGGCTACACCTTC,CAVGGQGYYGYTF
TRBV27,15,TRBJ1-2,few,TRBD1,TGTGCCAGCAGGACTGACAGGGAAGGTCAGAATGGCTACACCTTC,CASRTDREGQNGYTF
TRBV10-2,15,TRBJ1-1,few,.,TGCGCCAGCAGTGAGGTGCGACAGGTGAACACTGAAGCTTTCTTT,CASSEVRQVNTEAFF
TRBV19,16,TRBJ1-1,.,TRBD1,TGTGCCAGTAGTACCCCGGACAGGGGCCTTTGGAGCGAAGCTTTCTTT,CASSTPDRGLWSEAFF
TRBV12-3/TRBV12-4,16,TRBJ2-3,few,TRBD1,TGTGCCAGCAGTCGGCCGGGACAGGGGCCGTCAGATACGCAGTATTTT,CASSRPGQGPSDTQYF
TRBV13,14,TRBJ2-3,.,TRBD2,TGTGCCAACAGCCAGGCAACTAGCGGAGATACGCAGTATTTT,CANSQATSGDTQYF
TRBV19,14,TRBJ1-1,.,.,TGTGCCAGTAGTATCTGGGGGTCGGGCACTGAAGCTTTCTTT,CASSIWGSGTEAFF
TRBV13,16,TRBJ1-2,.,TRBD1,TGTGCCAGCAGCCCGCAGACAGGGGACAGAGGCTATGGCTACACCTTC,CASSPQTGDRGYGYTF